The rows below give T cell receptor beta chains drawn from one sample of a study of blood T cell repertoires in COVID-19. Clones were sequenced by immunoSEQ multiplex PCR, and TCRdb holds only the in-frame ones, with some missing. The sample holds some 150,000 clones, about 86% seen once. Sample: peripheral blood. The source of these receptors is a man aged 70-80 years with acute or convalescent COVID-19. The conserved cysteine and the conserved F or W are not part of the CDR3 here.

V gene	CDR3 protein
TRBV25-1	ASSETTGAGAF
TRBV3-1/TRBV3-2	ASSQEGTGRYEQY
TRBV7-2	ASSLEMLAGLSYNEQF
TRBV5-1	ASSLAGQVWGYT
TRBV28	ASSTYSYEQY
TRBV5-1	ASSLDFGGRQPQH
TRBV5-1	ASSLGRLAGGTDTQY
TRBV28	ASRTPGLQPQH
TRBV6-6	ASTRDREPYEQY
TRBV7-7	ASSLEGQGYNEQF
TRBV3-1/TRBV3-2	ASSQDFGPASNQPQH
TRBV27	ASSLAGGRRLSYNEQF
TRBV20-1	SASGGTGIYQPQH
TRBV10-3	AINGQGGANEQF
TRBV27	ASSPGTGSVELETQY
TRBV24-1	ATSANRDSYEQY
TRBV7-3	ASSLIQGTEAF
TRBV19	ASSVPAGAQETQY
TRBV6-1	ASSDTGYDTEAF
TRBV19	ASSIERGPQETQY
TRBV28	ASSPPEGGAF
TRBV3-1/TRBV3-2	ASRIAGGNEQY
TRBV5-1	ASSFGGADNSPLH
TRBV15	ATSSTRAYNEKLF
TRBV6-4	ASSVLAGGNTDTQY
TRBV19	ASSIEDNYEQY
TRBV5-1	ASSSGTPNYGYT
TRBV19	ASRRTGANTGELF
TRBV28	ASEMTGVGGELF
TRBV11-2	ASSYGRGQDEKLF
TRBV2	ASSVQQGQGAEDTQY
TRBV7-3	ASSSEYNSPLH
TRBV9	ASSPLAGTLTDTQY
TRBV28	ASSSDSSLRYGYT
TRBV18	ASSPSQTSYNEKLF
TRBV5-1	ASSKETGATNEKLF
TRBV11-1	ASSFQGLNGYT
TRBV7-2	ASRTGDRNTGELF
TRBV28	ASRIAGGNTGELF
TRBV6-1	ASSEDRGTNEKLF
TRBV7-9	ASSATSGRITQY
TRBV7-9	ASSLQTGGTEQY
TRBV5-4	ASSETSGTGELF
TRBV18	ASSPVLGTVLNEQY
TRBV6-1	ASSALTTGSPHTDTQY
TRBV9	ASSPRQAVNYGYT
TRBV3-1/TRBV3-2	ASSQDRDRGGTETQY
TRBV19	ASKAGGPDEQF
TRBV27	ASSLYPGLAGGADTQY
TRBV15	ATSRDAGALNQPQH
TRBV6-6	ASSPTGVYEQY
TRBV5-1	ASSLGGQGAEEKLF
TRBV6-1	ASSATSGSPPGPYEQY
TRBV21-1	ASSLGLDPY